The clone carrying this TCR beta chain was recorded once. Per the authors' pipeline: Reference gene primers were amplified, and this amplification served to estimate nucleated cell counts. Sequenced by immunoSEQ multiplex PCR; TCRdb stores in-frame clones only, minus some. V and J calls and clone size come straight from that table; D and trimming were deduced from the DNA. Here the sample spans over 200,000 clones, approximately 86% being singletons. Germline values: CDR1 LNHDA, CDR2 SQIVND (reference sequence). Trimming left V 8 bases short and J 0 bases short, with 14 bases between. This CDR3 has 14 residues. This sample is part of a study of blood T cell repertoires in COVID-19. As for the study in general: Specimens from acute and convalescent COVID-19 originated in the United States, Italy and Spain. T cells, B-cell-depleted T cells, or PBMCs supplied cDNA or gDNA.

The sample taken for sequencing was peripheral blood. The sequence derives from a man aged 35-49 years who had recovered from COVID-19. The V and J genes are TRBV19 and TRBJ2-7; D may be TRBD1 (6 bases). The CDR3 here is CASAGEINSYEQYF. In DNA form, the CDR3 reads TGTGCCAGTGCAGGGGAAATCAACTCCTACGAGCAGTACTTC.